Many counts were recorded for the clone carrying this T cell receptor beta chain. Its target is not known. The germline V and J ends were trimmed by 4 bases and 0 bases, with 14 bases remaining between them. The CDR3 is 16 residues long. CDR1 is SGDLS and CDR2 is YYNGEE in the germline V gene. TCRdb fed the multiplex PCR reads into MiXCR, producing one record per CDR3 protein. This table has 25,000 to 40,000 distinct CDR3 sequences, about 63% appearing once. The data stem from a study of breast tumors, draining lymph nodes, adjacent tissues. The study's findings and limits: Luminal-like breast cancer showed significantly greater tumor-nontumor repertoire similarity than basal-like breast cancer did. Compared with lymph nodes, tumors were less diverse; compared with nontumor tissue, more. The data were judged consistent with most tumor T cells coming from lymph node and expanding in tumor.

The sequence was obtained from a female donor with breast cancer. Some clones in this sample may be carry-over from other donors' samples. The chain employs TRBV9 and TRBJ2-1, with D unresolved. The sample comprised breast tumor tissue. DNA for the CDR3: TGTGCCAGCAGCAACCTCCCTTATCGCTCCTACAATGAGCAGTTCTTC. It codes for CASSNLPYRSYNEQFF.